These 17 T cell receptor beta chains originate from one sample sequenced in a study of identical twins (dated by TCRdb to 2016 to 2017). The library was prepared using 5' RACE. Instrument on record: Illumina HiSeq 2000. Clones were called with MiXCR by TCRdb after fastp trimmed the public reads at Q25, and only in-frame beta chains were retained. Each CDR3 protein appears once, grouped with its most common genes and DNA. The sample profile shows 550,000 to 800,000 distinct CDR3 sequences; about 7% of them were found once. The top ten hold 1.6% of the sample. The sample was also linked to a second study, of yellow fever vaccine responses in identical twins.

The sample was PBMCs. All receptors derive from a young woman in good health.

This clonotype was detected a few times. CDR3 in DNA: TGCAGTGCTAGAATATACGAGGGGTCTAATGAAAAACTGTTTTTT. Encoded protein: CSARIYEGSNEKLFF. This chain links TRBV20-1 with TRBJ1-4; weak D call: TRBD1 (5 bases). CDR3 size: 15 residues. V was clipped by 2 bases and J by 3 bases, with 13 bases between them. The V gene's germline CDR1 is DFQATT and CDR2 SNEGSKA (reference sequence).

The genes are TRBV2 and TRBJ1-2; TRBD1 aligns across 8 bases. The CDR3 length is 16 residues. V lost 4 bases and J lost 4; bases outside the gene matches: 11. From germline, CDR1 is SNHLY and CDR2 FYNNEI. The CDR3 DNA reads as TGTGCCAGCAGTGGACAGGGGAATCGGTCGGGCTATGGCTACACCTTC. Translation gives CASSGQGNRSGYGYTF.

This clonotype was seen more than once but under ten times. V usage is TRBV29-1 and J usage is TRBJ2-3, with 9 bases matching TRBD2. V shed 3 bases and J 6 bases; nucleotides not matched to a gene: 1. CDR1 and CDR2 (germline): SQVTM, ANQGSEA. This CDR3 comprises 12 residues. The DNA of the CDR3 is TGCAGCGTTGATACTAGCGGGGATACGCAGTATTTT. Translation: CSVDTSGDTQYF.

The CDR3 nucleotides read TGTGCCAGCAGCTTACAAGGGACACTCTCCTACAATGAGCAGTTCTTC. Protein product: CASSLQGTLSYNEQFF. The chain carries TRBV7-3 and TRBJ2-1, with D perhaps matching TRBD1 (6 bases). This CDR3 has 16 residues. Trimming took 2 bases from V and 0 from J, leaving 11 bases between them. CDR1 is SGHTA, CDR2 FQGTGA, per germline.

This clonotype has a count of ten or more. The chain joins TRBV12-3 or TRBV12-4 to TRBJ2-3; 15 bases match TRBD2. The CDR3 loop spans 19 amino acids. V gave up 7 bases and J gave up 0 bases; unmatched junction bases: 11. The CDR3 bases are TGTGCCAGCACCTCCCGGGGACTAGCGGGGGGCTACAGCACAGATACGCAGTATTTT. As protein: CASTSRGLAGGYSTDTQYF.

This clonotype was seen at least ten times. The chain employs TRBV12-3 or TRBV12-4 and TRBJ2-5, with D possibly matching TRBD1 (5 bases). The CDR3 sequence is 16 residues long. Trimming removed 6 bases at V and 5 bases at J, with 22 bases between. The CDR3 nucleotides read TGTGCCAGCAGCACTGATCTCAGGGTAGTTAGGGAGACCCAGTACTTC. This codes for CASSTDLRVVRETQYF.

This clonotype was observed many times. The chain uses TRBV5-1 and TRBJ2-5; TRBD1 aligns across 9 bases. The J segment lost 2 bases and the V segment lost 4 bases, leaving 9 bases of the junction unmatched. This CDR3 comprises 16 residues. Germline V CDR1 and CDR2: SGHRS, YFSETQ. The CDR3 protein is CASSLGQGLLQETQYF. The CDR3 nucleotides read TGCGCCAGCAGCCTGGGACAGGGACTGTTGCAAGAGACCCAGTACTTC.

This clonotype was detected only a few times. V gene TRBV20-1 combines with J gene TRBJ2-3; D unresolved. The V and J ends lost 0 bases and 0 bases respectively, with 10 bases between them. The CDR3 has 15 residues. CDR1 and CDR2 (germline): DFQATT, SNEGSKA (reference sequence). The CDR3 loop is CSARDPGKSTDTQYF. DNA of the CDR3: TGCAGTGCTAGAGATCCGGGCAAAAGCACAGATACGCAGTATTTT.

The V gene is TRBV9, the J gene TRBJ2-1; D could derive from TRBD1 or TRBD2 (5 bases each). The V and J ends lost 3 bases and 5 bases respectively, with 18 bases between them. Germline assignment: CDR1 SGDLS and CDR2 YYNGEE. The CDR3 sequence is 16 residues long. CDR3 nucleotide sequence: TGTGCCAGCAGCGCGGACATGGGGACGGGAAACAATGAGCAGTTCTTC. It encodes CASSADMGTGNNEQFF.

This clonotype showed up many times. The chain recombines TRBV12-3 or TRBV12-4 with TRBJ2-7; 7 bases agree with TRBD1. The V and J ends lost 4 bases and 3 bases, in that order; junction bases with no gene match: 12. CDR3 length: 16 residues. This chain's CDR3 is CASSSRSGGTDYEQYF. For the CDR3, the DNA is TGTGCCAGCAGTTCCCGTTCAGGGGGTACGGACTACGAGCAGTACTTC.

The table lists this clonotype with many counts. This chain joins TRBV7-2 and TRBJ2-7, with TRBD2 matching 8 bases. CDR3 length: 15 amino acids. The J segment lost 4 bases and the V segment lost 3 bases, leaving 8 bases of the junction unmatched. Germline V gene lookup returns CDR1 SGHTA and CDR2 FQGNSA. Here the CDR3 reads CASSLVGGGSYEQYV. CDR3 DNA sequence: TGTGCCAGCAGCTTGGTTGGCGGGGGGTCATACGAGCAGTACGTC.

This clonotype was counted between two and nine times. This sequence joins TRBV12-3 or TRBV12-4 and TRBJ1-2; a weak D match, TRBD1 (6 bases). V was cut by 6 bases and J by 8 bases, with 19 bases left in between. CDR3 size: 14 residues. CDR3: CASSSGGGAGGYTF. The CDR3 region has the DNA TGTGCCAGCAGCTCCGGCGGGGGGGCAGGGGGCTACACCTTC.

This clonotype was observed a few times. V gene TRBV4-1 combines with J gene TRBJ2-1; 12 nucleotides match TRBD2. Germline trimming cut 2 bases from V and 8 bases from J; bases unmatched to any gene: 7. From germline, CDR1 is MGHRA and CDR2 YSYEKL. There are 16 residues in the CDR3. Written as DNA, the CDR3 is TGCGCCAGCAGCCAATCCTCTAGCGGGGGGGCGGATGAGCAGTTCTTC. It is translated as CASSQSSSGGADEQFF.

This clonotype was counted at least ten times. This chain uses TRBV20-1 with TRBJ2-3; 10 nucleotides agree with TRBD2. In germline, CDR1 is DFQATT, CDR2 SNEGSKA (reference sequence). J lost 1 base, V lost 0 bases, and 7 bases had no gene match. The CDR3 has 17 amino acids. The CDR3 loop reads CSARDQSGTSGTDTQYF. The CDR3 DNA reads TGCAGTGCTAGAGACCAGAGCGGGACTAGCGGCACAGATACGCAGTATTTT.

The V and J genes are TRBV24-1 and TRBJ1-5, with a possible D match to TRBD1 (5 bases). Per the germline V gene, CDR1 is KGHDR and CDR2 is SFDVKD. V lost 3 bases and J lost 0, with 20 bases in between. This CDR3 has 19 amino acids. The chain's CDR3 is CATSDQGGKEDISNQPQHF. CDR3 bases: TGTGCCACCAGTGATCAGGGTGGTAAGGAAGATATTAGCAATCAGCCCCAGCATTTT.

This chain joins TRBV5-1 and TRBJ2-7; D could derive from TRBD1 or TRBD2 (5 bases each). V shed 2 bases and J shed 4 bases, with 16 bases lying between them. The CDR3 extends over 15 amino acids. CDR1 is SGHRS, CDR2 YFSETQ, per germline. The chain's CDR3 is CASSFSRDRGYEQYF. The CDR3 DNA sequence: TGCGCCAGCAGCTTCAGCAGGGATCGAGGGTACGAGCAGTACTTC.

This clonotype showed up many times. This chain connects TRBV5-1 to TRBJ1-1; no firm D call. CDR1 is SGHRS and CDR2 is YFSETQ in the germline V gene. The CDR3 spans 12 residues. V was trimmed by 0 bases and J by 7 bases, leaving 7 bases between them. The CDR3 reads CASSLVSGEAFF. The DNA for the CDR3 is TGCGCCAGCAGCTTGGTTTCCGGTGAAGCTTTCTTT.